The 18 T cell receptor beta chains below all came from one sample that was sequenced in a study of human T cells and chemical hapten exposure. Time point here: patch test 1, 2 weeks after DPC sensitization. As for treatment: therapeutic diphenylcyclopropenone sensitization with weekly scalp DPC. TCRdb itself ran the RACE reads through MiXCR, one entry per CDR3 protein. The repertoire holds 150,000 to 200,000 distinct CDR3 sequences, with approximately 15% as singletons. The sample consisted of whole blood, taken in connection with sensitization to the hapten diphenylcyclopropenone (DPC). The receptors derive from a woman in her twenties or thirties with alopecia areata. Some clones in this sample may be carry-over from other donors' samples.

Many counts were recorded for this clonotype. This chain connects TRBV12-3 or TRBV12-4 to TRBJ1-5, with 7 bases fitting TRBD1. J gave up 5 bases and V 6 bases, and 7 bases lay outside the gene matches. The CDR3 contains 14 residues. The CDR3 sequence is CASSLGQIYQPQHF. Here the CDR3 DNA reads TGTGCCAGCAGCCTGGGACAGATTTATCAGCCCCAGCATTTT.

CDR3 residues: CASSREQGGTDTQYF. CDR3 DNA sequence: TGTGCCAGCAGCCGAGAACAGGGCGGCACAGATACGCAGTATTTT. This chain joins TRBV7-8 and TRBJ2-3; possible D gene TRBD1, 6 bases. The germline V gene has CDR1 SGHVS and CDR2 FQNEAQ. Trimming stripped 5 bases from V and 1 base from J, with 13 bases between. The CDR3 length is 15 residues.

At least ten counts were recorded for this clonotype. The V and J genes are TRBV6-4 and TRBJ2-1; 8 bases match TRBD2. The CDR3 spans 14 residues. The ends lost 5 bases at V and 5 bases at J; junction bases unmatched: 5. Per the germline V gene, CDR1 is MRHNA and CDR2 is SNTAGT. The CDR3 DNA is TGTGCCAGCAGTTATAGCGGGGATGACAATGAGCAGTTCTTC. The encoded protein is CASSYSGDDNEQFF.

The J gene is TRBJ1-1, the V gene TRBV27; D remains unclear. Trimming removed 3 bases from V and 2 bases from J, with 13 bases in between. From germline, CDR1 is MNHEY and CDR2 SMNVEV (reference sequence). The CDR3 length is 15 residues. The CDR3 DNA sequence: TGTGCCAGCAGTTTCGGCCCTACCCCAAACACTGAAGCTTTCTTT. It encodes CASSFGPTPNTEAFF.

This clonotype was recorded at least ten times. This chain connects TRBV6-5 to TRBJ2-3; D remains ambiguous. Deletions cut 0 bases from V and 4 bases from J, with 8 bases between. This CDR3 contains 14 residues. Germline V lookup: CDR1 MNHEY, CDR2 SVGAGI. This chain's CDR3 is CASSYSNRADTQYF. In DNA form, the CDR3 reads TGTGCCAGCAGTTACTCGAATAGAGCAGATACGCAGTATTTT.

J is TRBJ2-1 and V is TRBV5-1; 12 bases map to TRBD1. J lost 5 bases, V lost 4 bases, and 10 bases had no gene match. The CDR3 loop spans 17 amino acids. Germline V gene sequence: CDR1 SGHRS, CDR2 YFSETQ. The CDR3 is CASSRWSGTGGHNEQFF. The DNA of the CDR3 is TGCGCCAGCAGCAGGTGGAGCGGGACAGGGGGCCACAATGAGCAGTTCTTC.

This rearrangement joins TRBV10-3 to TRBJ2-7; D is ambiguous. The CDR3 totals 11 residues. CDR1 and CDR2 from the germline V gene are ENHRY and SYGVKD. V was pared by 8 bases and J by 4 bases, with 9 bases between. The CDR3 sequence is CAIGTPYEQYF. CDR3 bases: TGTGCCATCGGCACCCCTTACGAGCAGTACTTC.

This clonotype was detected ten times or more. The genes are TRBV3-1 and TRBJ2-7; 12 nucleotides match TRBD2. Germline CDR1 reads LGHDT; CDR2 reads YNNKEL (reference sequence). The CDR3 is made up of 15 amino acids. V shed 3 bases and J 6 bases; nucleotides not matched to a gene: 6. CDR3 sequence: CASSHGLAGWGEQYF. The CDR3 DNA follows: TGTGCCAGCAGCCATGGACTAGCGGGATGGGGCGAGCAGTACTTC.

This clonotype turned up a few times. The CDR3 is CASSYRGGGYNSPLHF. CDR3 DNA: TGTGCCAGCAGCTACAGGGGAGGAGGCTATAATTCACCCCTCCACTTT. V is TRBV7-9 and J is TRBJ1-6, with 7 bases lining up with TRBD1. This CDR3 comprises 16 residues. CDR1 and CDR2 from the germline V gene are SEHNR and FQNEAQ (reference sequence). V was pared by 4 bases and J by 3 bases, with 6 bases of the junction left unmatched.

The gene calls are TRBV7-2 and TRBJ1-6; maybe TRBD1 (5 bases). CDR3 size: 13 residues. Deletions cut 6 bases from V and 10 bases from J, with 13 bases between. CDR1 is SGHTA, CDR2 FQGNSA, per germline. The CDR3, as DNA: TGTGCCAGCAGAATGCAGGGTGGGTCACCCCTCCACTTT. As protein: CASRMQGGSPLHF.

There are a few counts of this clonotype. The chain has TRBV27 and TRBJ1-4; weak D call: TRBD1 (6 bases). There are 15 residues in the CDR3. CDR1 is MNHEY and CDR2 is SMNVEV in the germline V gene (reference sequence). The ends were cut back, 6 bases at V and 8 bases at J, with 19 bases in the middle. CDR3 protein: CASSPRGGRGEKLFF. In DNA form, the CDR3 reads TGTGCCAGCAGCCCGCGAGGGGGGCGAGGAGAAAAACTGTTTTTT. The variable domain in full, with the rest retrieved from reference TRBV27 and TRBJ1-4, is EAQVTQNPRYLITVTGKKLTVTCSQNMNHEYMSWYRQDPGLGLRQIYYSMNVEVTDKGDVPEGYKVSRKEKRNFPLILESPSPNQTSLYFCASSPRGGRGEKLFFGSGTQLSVL.

The DNA for the CDR3 is TGTGCCAGCACCCAGGGGAGGAACTATGGCTACACCTTC. Its translation is CASTQGRNYGYTF. The V call is TRBV28, the J call TRBJ1-2; D possibly corresponds to TRBD1 (6 bases). The CDR3 is made up of 13 amino acids. The germline gives CDR1 MDHEN, CDR2 SYDVKM. The V end was cut by 7 bases, the J end by 2 bases, with 11 bases between.

The genes are TRBV4-2 and TRBJ2-1; TRBD2 agrees at 7 bases. CDR1 and CDR2 from the germline V gene are LGHNA and YNFKEQ. The CDR3 has 16 amino acids. After removal of 3 bases from V and 5 bases from J, the junction contained 10 bases not matched to a gene. CDR3 in DNA: TGTGCCAGCAGCCAGGACAAAACCGGGACTAACAATGAGCAGTTCTTC. This encodes CASSQDKTGTNNEQFF.

The chain is built from TRBV5-1 and TRBJ2-1; 8 bases are shared with TRBD1. Germline values: CDR1 SGHRS, CDR2 YFSETQ. Trimming took 4 bases from V and 6 from J; bases not matched to a gene: 12. This CDR3 spans 16 amino acids. The CDR3 nucleotides are TGCGCCAGCAGCCCCCTCCGACAGGGGACTCCCAATGAGCAGTTCTTC. It yields the protein CASSPLRQGTPNEQFF.

This clonotype was detected a few times. This chain joins TRBV6-2 or TRBV6-3 and TRBJ2-1, with 11 bases lining up with TRBD2. The CDR3 extends over 18 amino acids. Germline V gene data show CDR1 as MNHEY and CDR2 as SVGEGT. Trimming cost V 4 bases and J 4 bases; bases outside gene matches: 12. CDR3: CASSSQGGTSGLYNEQFF. DNA of the CDR3: TGTGCCAGCAGTTCTCAGGGCGGGACTAGCGGCTTATACAATGAGCAGTTCTTC.

This clonotype has a handful of counts. The rearrangement links TRBV11-3 to TRBJ1-1, with 8 bases lining up with TRBD1. CDR1 is SGHNT and CDR2 is YENEEA in the germline V gene. With V trimmed by 4 bases and J by 1 base, 5 bases remained unmatched. This CDR3 is built from 15 residues. The CDR3 reads CASSWITGGNTEAFF. The CDR3 nucleotides read TGTGCCAGCAGCTGGATAACAGGGGGGAACACTGAAGCTTTCTTT.

This clonotype was detected only a few times. The chain recombines TRBV10-3 with TRBJ2-5, with 9 bases fitting TRBD2. Germline-derived CDR1 and CDR2 are ENHRY and SYGVKD. The J segment lost 2 bases and the V segment lost 7 bases, leaving 8 bases of the junction unmatched. The CDR3 extends over 15 amino acids. The DNA for the CDR3 is TGTGCCATCAATCAGGGTAGCGGGAGTCAAGAGACCCAGTACTTC. Its translation is CAINQGSGSQETQYF.

CDR3 nucleotide sequence: TGTGCCAGCAGCCAAGATCGTACCCTTGATAGGGTTCGACCCTACGAGCAGTACTTC. It encodes CASSQDRTLDRVRPYEQYF. This chain links TRBV3-1 with TRBJ2-7; no definite D call. V was pared by 0 bases and J by 2 bases, with 23 bases between. This CDR3 contains 19 residues. Germline CDR1 is LGHDT and CDR2 is YNNKEL (reference sequence).